The rows below give T cell receptor beta chains drawn from one sample of a study of T-cell memory formation after mild COVID-19. From the 5' RACE reads, TCRdb called clonotypes with MiXCR, one entry per CDR3 protein. The sample has 350,000 to 500,000 distinct CDR3 sequences, approximately 19% seen once. Sequenced: PBMCs or a T cell subset sorted from them (not recorded which). These receptors originate from a man between 18 and 29 years old who had mild COVID-19 (a few samples of this study predate the infection). Cell type and time point are not known. The CDR3 runs from the conserved cysteine through the conserved F or W. The D gene is left open where the match is weak. Size tells how often a clone was seen (once, few, many) or the class of an expanded clone, and some rows leave it out.

V gene	J gene	D gene	clone size	CDR3 protein	CDR3 DNA
TRBV24-1	TRBJ2-3	-	-	CATSDSLADTQYF	TGTGCCACCAGTGATAGTCTAGCAGATACGCAGTATTTT
TRBV4-2	TRBJ2-2	-	few	CASRPISGTPGELFF	TGTGCCAGCAGGCCGATATCAGGGACTCCCGGGGAGCTGTTTTTT
TRBV11-1	TRBJ2-5	TRBD1	-	CASSARQGMRETQYF	TGTGCCAGCAGCGCCCGACAGGGAATGAGAGAGACCCAGTACTTC
TRBV7-2	TRBJ2-3	-	few	CASRFTDTQYF	TGTGCCAGCAGATTCACAGATACGCAGTATTTT
TRBV19	TRBJ2-5	-	few	CASSIGGHLSGTQYF	TGTGCCAGTAGTATAGGAGGCCACCTCTCAGGGACCCAGTACTTC
TRBV6-5	TRBJ1-1	-	few	CASSFLGGFFNTEAFF	TGTGCCAGCAGTTTTTTAGGGGGGTTTTTCAACACTGAAGCTTTCTTT
TRBV20-1	TRBJ2-7	-	few	CSASGFPSLGQYF	TGCAGTGCTAGCGGTTTCCCTTCCTTAGGGCAGTACTTC
TRBV6-5	TRBJ1-1	-	many	CASSTQTENTEAFF	TGTGCCAGCAGTACCCAGACAGAGAACACTGAAGCTTTCTTT
TRBV7-3	TRBJ1-1	-	-	CASRRKNTEAFF	TGTGCCAGCAGGCGGAAGAACACTGAAGCTTTCTTT
TRBV7-2	TRBJ1-5	-	few	CASSFTGYYQPQHF	TGTGCCAGCAGCTTTACAGGATATTATCAGCCCCAGCATTTT
TRBV12-3/TRBV12-4	TRBJ2-1	TRBD2	-	CASTLTGGRGNEQFF	TGTGCCAGCACCCTAACGGGGGGGCGCGGGAATGAGCAGTTCTTC
TRBV20-1	TRBJ2-7	-	-	CSAVVGDEQYF	TGCAGTGCTGTGGTGGGGGACGAGCAGTACTTC
TRBV5-4	TRBJ2-5	TRBD2	-	CASRGGSSGSQETQYF	TGTGCCAGCAGAGGGGGGTCTAGCGGGAGCCAAGAGACCCAGTACTTC
TRBV6-2/TRBV6-3	TRBJ1-2	-	-	CASSYGTSSAYGYTF	TGTGCCAGCAGCTACGGGACCTCTAGTGCCTATGGCTACACCTTC
TRBV25-1	TRBJ1-6	-	few	CASRQGVSPLHF	TGTGCCAGCAGGCAGGGAGTCTCACCCCTCCACTTT
TRBV2	TRBJ1-5	-	few	CASSLRGWPQHF	TGTGCCAGCAGTCTAAGAGGCTGGCCCCAGCATTTT
TRBV28	TRBJ1-2	-	-	CASLTPQGNYGYTF	TGTGCCAGCCTTACCCCACAGGGAAACTATGGCTACACCTTC
TRBV4-1	TRBJ1-2	-	few	CASSQGVDYGYTF	TGCGCCAGCAGCCAAGGGGTGGACTATGGCTACACCTTC
TRBV29-1	TRBJ1-4	-	few	CSVVEGGGSEKLFF	TGCAGCGTTGTAGAGGGAGGAGGTAGCGAAAAACTGTTTTTT
TRBV5-1	TRBJ1-2	-	-	CASSRDIVERGYTF	TGCGCCAGCAGCCGGGACATTGTGGAAAGGGGCTACACCTTC
TRBV5-4	TRBJ2-1	TRBD1	few	CASSNDRGVFYNEQFF	TGTGCCAGCAGCAACGACAGGGGAGTATTCTACAATGAGCAGTTCTTC
TRBV20-1	TRBJ2-3	-	few	CSARRDNEQYF	TGCAGTGCTAGGCGGGACAACGAACAATATTTT
TRBV29-1	TRBJ1-2	-	-	CSVEKGRGLYGYTF	TGCAGCGTTGAAAAAGGGAGAGGCCTCTATGGCTACACCTTC
TRBV20-1	TRBJ2-5	TRBD2	many	CSARDLASGEETQYF	TGCAGTGCTAGAGATCTGGCTAGCGGGGAAGAGACCCAGTACTTC
TRBV12-3/TRBV12-4	TRBJ1-4	-	-	CASTGKEKLFF	TGTGCCAGCACAGGGAAGGAAAAACTGTTTTTT
TRBV30	TRBJ2-7	-	-	CAWRQAREQYF	TGTGCCTGGAGGCAGGCCCGCGAGCAGTACTTC
TRBV29-1	TRBJ2-3	TRBD2	few	CSLARVAGAIDTQYF	TGCAGCCTCGCGAGGGTAGCGGGGGCCATAGATACGCAGTATTTT
TRBV7-6	TRBJ1-5	-	few	CASSLEGGAQPQHF	TGTGCCAGCAGCTTAGAAGGGGGGGCTCAGCCCCAGCATTTT
TRBV6-2/TRBV6-3	TRBJ2-5	TRBD2	-	CASSVSTSGGDQETQYF	TGTGCCAGCTCTGTTTCGACTAGCGGGGGGGACCAAGAGACCCAGTACTTC
TRBV28	TRBJ2-2	-	-	CASSRGLTGELFF	TGTGCCAGCAGCCGCGGGCTTACCGGGGAGCTGTTTTTT
TRBV6-5	TRBJ2-3	-	few	CASSYRGGQDTQYF	TGTGCCAGCAGTTACCGCGGGGGCCAAGATACGCAGTATTTT
TRBV7-2	TRBJ2-1	TRBD2	many	CASSLNPTSGGYNEQFF	TGTGCCAGCAGCCTGAATCCGACTAGCGGGGGGTACAATGAGCAGTTCTTC
TRBV29-1	TRBJ2-2	TRBD1	-	CSVAEQGAGELFF	TGCAGCGTCGCTGAGCAGGGGGCGGGGGAGCTGTTTTTT
TRBV12-3/TRBV12-4	TRBJ1-2	-	-	CASSSRAVQGYYGYTF	TGTGCCAGCAGTTCGCGAGCAGTCCAGGGGTACTATGGCTACACCTTC
TRBV7-2	TRBJ2-2	TRBD1	-	CASSLGRQGQGELFF	TGTGCCAGCAGCTTAGGAAGACAGGGGCAAGGGGAGCTGTTTTTT
TRBV7-9	TRBJ1-2	-	few	CASSLSGGDGYTF	TGTGCCAGCAGCTTATCAGGCGGCGATGGCTACACCTTC
TRBV7-3	TRBJ2-3	-	-	CASSPDRTRTDTQYF	TGTGCCAGCAGCCCGGACAGAACCCGCACAGATACGCAGTATTTT
TRBV6-5	TRBJ2-7	TRBD1	once	CASTPGTGGYEQYF	TGTGCCAGCACTCCCGGGACAGGGGGGTACGAGCAGTACTTC
TRBV7-2	TRBJ2-1	-	-	CASSLRTDGGNNEQFF	TGTGCCAGCAGCTTAAGGACCGACGGGGGAAACAATGAGCAGTTCTTC
TRBV5-1	TRBJ2-2	-	-	CASSFSIPGELGTGELFF	TGCGCCAGCAGCTTTTCTATCCCAGGGGAACTCGGCACCGGGGAGCTGTTTTTT
TRBV7-2	TRBJ2-3	TRBD1	few	CASSLVQGSSDTQYF	TGTGCCAGCAGCCTAGTACAGGGGTCTTCAGATACGCAGTATTTT
TRBV6-2/TRBV6-3	TRBJ2-7	-	-	CASSYLETYEQYF	TGTGCCAGCAGTTACTTAGAAACCTACGAGCAGTACTTC
TRBV4-2	TRBJ2-1	TRBD1	few	CASSQQGQGNYNEQFF	TGTGCCAGCAGCCAACAAGGACAGGGCAACTACAATGAGCAGTTCTTC
TRBV6-5	TRBJ1-2	TRBD1	-	CASTPDRGFVGYTF	TGTGCCAGCACCCCGGACAGGGGTTTTGTTGGCTACACCTTC
TRBV5-6	TRBJ1-1	-	-	CASSLLAGPETEAFF	TGTGCCAGCAGCTTGCTGGCAGGGCCGGAGACTGAAGCTTTCTTT
TRBV20-1	TRBJ1-1	-	many	CSAREGFTEAFF	TGCAGTGCTAGAGAGGGCTTCACTGAAGCTTTCTTT
TRBV7-3	TRBJ2-2	-	few	CASSLMLSNTGELFF	TGTGCCAGCAGCTTAATGCTATCGAACACCGGGGAGCTGTTTTTT
TRBV7-2	TRBJ1-3	-	many	CASSLGGLEGNTIYF	TGTGCCAGCAGCTTAGGGGGGCTGGAGGGAAACACCATATATTTT
TRBV25-1	TRBJ2-7	-	-	CASSERTENYEQYF	TGTGCCAGCAGTGAAAGGACGGAGAACTACGAGCAGTACTTC
TRBV15	TRBJ2-5	-	few	CATSRDLGIQETQYF	TGTGCCACCAGCAGAGATCTCGGTATACAAGAGACCCAGTACTTC
TRBV7-2	TRBJ2-5	-	few	CASSQVQGQETQYF	TGTGCCAGCAGCCAAGTCCAGGGGCAAGAGACCCAGTACTTC
TRBV7-8	TRBJ2-1	-	few	CASSLELGPEQFF	TGTGCCAGCAGCTTAGAATTGGGGCCTGAGCAGTTCTTC
TRBV12-3/TRBV12-4	TRBJ1-6	-	-	CASSLRQGISPLHF	TGTGCCAGCAGTTTGAGGCAGGGCATTTCACCCCTCCACTTT
TRBV5-1	TRBJ1-1	TRBD1	few	CASSWGPGTGGKTAFF	TGCGCCAGCAGCTGGGGTCCCGGGACAGGGGGCAAAACAGCTTTCTTT
TRBV9	TRBJ2-1	-	few	CASSEAGSYNEQFF	TGTGCCAGCAGCGAGGCAGGCTCCTACAATGAGCAGTTCTTC
TRBV5-1	TRBJ2-5	-	many	CASSAETQYF	TGCGCCAGCAGTGCCGAGACCCAGTACTTC
TRBV4-3	TRBJ2-3	TRBD2	-	CASSQRGGTQYF	TGCGCCAGCAGCCAGCGCGGGGGTACGCAGTATTTT
TRBV29-1	TRBJ2-3	TRBD2	many	CSVGTGGNTDTQYF	TGCAGCGTGGGGACGGGGGGGAACACAGATACGCAGTATTTT
TRBV5-1	TRBJ2-2	-	-	CASSASTATGELFF	TGCGCCAGCAGCGCCTCGACAGCCACCGGGGAGCTGTTTTTT
TRBV7-2	TRBJ2-3	TRBD2	-	CASSLVASGGALSDTQYF	TGTGCCAGCAGCTTAGTGGCTAGCGGGGGGGCCTTATCGGATACGCAGTATTTT